The next 13 T cell receptor beta chains were all read from a single sample in a study of shared T cell receptors in the human thymus. The table came from immunoSEQ multiplex PCR; TCRdb's copy has only in-frame clones and leaves some out. The sample has over 350,000 clones, more than 85% seen once. Material for sequencing was thymocytes. These receptors were taken from a human donor.

In nucleotides, the CDR3 is TGTGCCAGCAAAACAGGGATCACTGAAGCTTTCTTT. Translating it yields CASKTGITEAFF. The rearrangement links TRBV27 to TRBJ1-1; possibly TRBD1 for D (6 bases). Germline V gene lookup returns CDR1 MNHEY and CDR2 SMNVEV (reference sequence). The CDR3 is 12 residues long. V lost 7 bases and J lost 4, with 10 bases in between.

This chain links TRBV11-2 with TRBJ1-3; no clear D gene. Trimming stripped 6 bases from V and 3 bases from J, with 3 bases between. CDR3 length: 11 amino acids. CDR1 SGHAT and CDR2 FQNNGV come from the germline V gene. The CDR3 DNA follows: TGTGCCAGCAGAGTTGGAAACACCATATATTTT. Translation gives CASRVGNTIYF. The variable domain in full, completed from reference TRBV11-2 and TRBJ1-3, reads EAGVAQSPRYKIIEKRQSVAFWCNPISGHATLYWYQQILGQGPKLLIQFQNNGVVDDSQLPKDRFSAERLKGVDSTLKIQPAKLEDSAVYLCASRVGNTIYFGEGSWLTVV.

The chain recombines TRBV27 with TRBJ2-3; the match to TRBD2 covers 8 bases. CDR1 and CDR2 (germline): MNHEY, SMNVEV (reference sequence). The CDR3 spans 16 residues. V shed 2 bases, J shed 3 bases, and the junction held 7 bases outside the gene matches. The CDR3 here is CASSLKREGPTDTQYF. CDR3 DNA: TGTGCCAGCAGTTTAAAACGGGAGGGCCCTACAGATACGCAGTATTTT.

V is TRBV18 and J is TRBJ1-1, with 7 bases lining up with TRBD1. The CDR3 has 20 amino acids. Germline values: CDR1 KGHSH, CDR2 LQKENI. V lost 2 bases to trimming and J lost 2 bases; unmatched junction nucleotides: 20. The CDR3 reads CASSPKTTGALTWDNTEAFF. The CDR3 DNA sequence: TGTGCCAGCTCACCAAAAACAACAGGGGCCCTAACCTGGGATAACACTGAAGCTTTCTTT.

J is TRBJ1-2 and V is TRBV5-6; 11 bases are shared with TRBD1. The CDR3 is 16 amino acids. Germline assignment: CDR1 SGHDT and CDR2 YYEEEE. The trim removed 4 bases at V and 2 bases at J, leaving 7 bases unmatched. The CDR3 DNA reads as TGTGCCAGCAGCGTGGACAGGGGGCATCACAACTATGGCTACACCTTC. Amino acid sequence: CASSVDRGHHNYGYTF.

The sample holds one count of this clone. The V and J genes are TRBV6-6 and TRBJ1-5; TRBD1 agrees at 7 bases. The J segment lost 5 bases and the V segment lost 7 bases, leaving 14 bases of the junction unmatched. Germline lookup yields CDR1 MNHNY and CDR2 SVGAGI (reference sequence). The CDR3 totals 16 residues. For the CDR3, the DNA is TGTGCCAGCAACATTTACGGGGGACAGAGAGATCAGCCCCAGCATTTT. The encoded protein is CASNIYGGQRDQPQHF.

The J gene is TRBJ2-3, the V gene TRBV15; D may be TRBD2 (5 bases). Trimming shortened V by 0 bases and J by 1 base, and 17 bases separated the two germline ends. The V gene's germline CDR1 is LNHNV and CDR2 YYDKDF (reference sequence). This CDR3 is 18 amino acids long. The CDR3 here is CATSRDLTEGVGTDTQYF. CDR3 DNA: TGTGCCACCAGCAGAGATCTTACTGAGGGAGTCGGCACAGATACGCAGTATTTT.

V gene TRBV25-1 combines with J gene TRBJ2-7; the D gene is possibly TRBD2 (6 bases). CDR1 and CDR2 from the germline V gene are MGHDK and SYGVNS. V dropped 8 bases and J dropped 3 bases, with 8 bases sitting between them. The CDR3 totals 11 residues. The CDR3, as DNA: TGTGCCAGCCGCGGGGTCTACGAGCAGTACTTC. It yields the protein CASRGVYEQYF.

This clone was seen just once. The sample has other DNA sequences that encode this CDR3 too. The rearrangement uses TRBV11-2 and TRBJ2-3; D unresolved. Germline CDR1 reads SGHAT; CDR2 reads FQNNGV. Trimming pared 1 base from V and 5 bases from J, leaving 1 base between. The CDR3 has 11 residues. The CDR3 bases are TGTGCCAGCAGCTTAGGAGATACGCAGTATTTT. Protein product: CASSLGDTQYF.

The gene calls are TRBV15 and TRBJ2-7; 9 bases align to TRBD1. Trimming at V came to 5 bases and at J to 7 bases, leaving 9 bases not matched to a gene. Germline loops: CDR1 LNHNV, CDR2 YYDKDF (reference sequence). The CDR3 sequence is 14 residues long. Written as DNA, the CDR3 is TGTGCCACCAGCGGGGACAGGGCCCTTGGGGAGCAGTACTTC. Translation: CATSGDRALGEQYF.

The chain has TRBV19 and TRBJ1-1; possible D gene TRBD1, 6 bases. CDR3 length: 15 amino acids. The germline V and J ends were trimmed by 3 bases and 1 base, with 12 bases remaining between them. In germline, CDR1 is LNHDA, CDR2 SQIVND (reference sequence). The CDR3 sequence: CASSIPPQGNTEAFF. The CDR3 DNA sequence: TGTGCCAGTAGTATTCCCCCACAGGGGAACACTGAAGCTTTCTTT.

This clone came up once. The V gene is TRBV28, the J gene TRBJ2-7; D could derive from TRBD1 or TRBD2 (5 bases each). This CDR3 region has 15 residues. Germline V lookup: CDR1 MDHEN, CDR2 SYDVKM. V lost 2 bases and J 2 bases, leaving 13 bases between the germline ends. CDR3 in DNA: TGTGCCAGCAGTTTAACCCGGGACGGAGCCTACGAGCAGTACTTC. Translation: CASSLTRDGAYEQYF.

The CDR3, as DNA: TGTGCCAGCAGCACCCGAGGCAGCCCCCCGGGCGAGCAGTACTTC. Translation gives CASSTRGSPPGEQYF. This sequence joins TRBV13 and TRBJ2-7; D gene unclear. Trimming cost V 5 bases and J 6 bases, with 20 bases left between them. The CDR3 has 15 residues. Looked up from germline, CDR1 is PRHDT and CDR2 is FYEKMQ (reference sequence).